Following are 21 T cell receptor beta chains from one sample sequenced in a study of blood T cell repertoires in COVID-19. The method was immunoSEQ multiplex PCR; TCRdb's version includes in-frame clones alone and lacks a portion of them. The sample has 230,000 or so clones; 83% are singletons. Sequenced: peripheral blood. These receptors were obtained from a man aged 35-49 years with active or convalescent COVID-19.

The chain is built from TRBV10-1 and TRBJ2-1; 8 bases are a match to TRBD2. With V trimmed by 8 bases and J by 4 bases, 4 bases remained unmatched. Germline CDR1 reads WNHNN; CDR2 reads SYGVQD (reference sequence). This CDR3 comprises 13 residues. CDR3 loop: CASSSGQYNEQFF. The CDR3 DNA reads TGCGCCAGCTCTAGCGGGCAATACAATGAGCAGTTCTTC.

The chain couples TRBV24-1 to TRBJ1-2, with TRBD1 matching 9 bases. The CDR3 contains 17 residues. Trimming at V came to 5 bases and at J to 4 bases, leaving 13 bases not matched to a gene. Germline loops: CDR1 KGHDR, CDR2 SFDVKD. The CDR3 loop is CATSGSGTGIDGYGYTF. CDR3 sequence (DNA): TGTGCCACCAGTGGAAGCGGGACAGGGATTGATGGCTATGGCTACACCTTC.

This clone was seen a few times. The chain carries TRBV2 and TRBJ1-4; D gene unclear. Trimming removed 5 bases from V and 0 bases from J, with 7 bases in between. There are 14 residues in the CDR3. CDR1 SNHLY and CDR2 FYNNEI come from the germline V gene. The CDR3 reads CASSRGSTNEKLFF. The CDR3 DNA reads TGTGCCAGCAGTCGGGGATCAACTAATGAAAAACTGTTTTTT. Looking up the rest from reference TRBV2 and TRBJ1-4 gives the full variable domain: EPEVTQTPSHQVTQMGQEVILRCVPISNHLYFYWYRQILGQKVEFLVSFYNNEISEKSEIFDDQFSVERPDGSNFTLKIRSTKLEDSAMYFCASSRGSTNEKLFFGSGTQLSVL.

J is TRBJ2-5 and V is TRBV28; 8 nucleotides align to TRBD1. This CDR3 region has 12 residues. Germline V CDR1 and CDR2: MDHEN, SYDVKM. With V trimmed by 9 bases and J by 3 bases, 3 bases remained unmatched. The CDR3 nucleotides are TGTGCCAGTGGACAGGGCAAAGAGACCCAGTACTTC. Its translation: CASGQGKETQYF.

V and J are TRBV9 and TRBJ2-2, with TRBD2 identical over 9 bases. The ends lost 4 bases at V and 0 bases at J; junction bases unmatched: 10. Germline V gives CDR1 SGDLS, CDR2 YYNGEE. This CDR3 is 18 amino acids long. The CDR3 DNA reads as TGTGCCAGCAGCACAAGGACTAGCGCGAGCGCGAACACCGGGGAGCTGTTTTTT. Residues: CASSTRTSASANTGELFF.

This clone has just one count. The chain carries TRBV4-3 and TRBJ1-2; TRBD1 is a possible D gene (5 bases). The CDR3 runs 13 residues. Deletions cut 1 base from V and 4 bases from J, with 7 bases between. CDR1 is LGHNA and CDR2 is YSLEER in the germline V gene. CDR3 region: CASSQVGAYGYTF. The CDR3 DNA sequence: TGCGCCAGCAGCCAAGTAGGGGCCTATGGCTACACCTTC.

This rearrangement joins TRBV29-1 to TRBJ1-2; TRBD1 matches at 9 bases. CDR1 SQVTM and CDR2 ANQGSEA come from the germline V gene. The V segment lost 6 bases and the J segment 5 bases; nucleotides outside the gene matches: 7. CDR3 length equals 13 residues. The CDR3 bases are TGCAGCGTCCGGGACAGGGAGCGGTATGGCTACACCTTC. Its protein product is CSVRDRERYGYTF. Full variable domain (missing parts from reference TRBV29-1 and TRBJ1-2): SAVISQKPSRDICQRGTSLTIQCQVDSQVTMMFWYRQQPGQSLTLIATANQGSEATYESGFVIDKFPISRPNLTFSTLTVSNMSPEDSSIYLCSVRDRERYGYTFGSGTRLTVV.

The chain couples TRBV27 to TRBJ2-1; 10 nucleotides match TRBD2. The trim removed 6 bases at V and 7 bases at J, leaving 9 bases unmatched. From germline, CDR1 is MNHEY and CDR2 SMNVEV (reference sequence). This CDR3 is built from 15 residues. The CDR3 here is CASSALAGLRNEQFF. CDR3 sequence (DNA): TGTGCCAGCAGCGCACTAGCGGGGCTTCGAAATGAGCAGTTCTTC.

The chain has TRBV6-2 or TRBV6-3 and TRBJ1-2, with 7 bases that match TRBD1. Germline CDR1 MNHEY, CDR2 SVGEGT. Losses at the gene ends were 5 bases for V and 4 bases for J; bases not matched to a gene: 4. CDR3 length equals 13 residues. The CDR3 loop is CASSLQGIYGYTF. The CDR3, as DNA: TGTGCCAGCAGTCTACAGGGGATCTATGGCTACACCTTC.

V gene TRBV19 combines with J gene TRBJ1-3; 9 positions match TRBD1. The germline gives CDR1 LNHDA, CDR2 SQIVND (reference sequence). The V segment lost 9 bases and the J segment 4 bases; nucleotides outside the gene matches: 13. The CDR3 loop spans 16 amino acids. The CDR3 sequence: CASTDRTGAAGNTIYF. Here the CDR3 DNA reads TGTGCCAGCACCGACCGGACAGGGGCGGCGGGAAACACCATATATTTT.

CDR3 nucleotides: TGTGCCAGCAGGTTACTGAGGGATACGCAGTATTTT. It yields the protein CASRLLRDTQYF. The J gene is TRBJ2-3, the V gene TRBV2; no clear D. Germline V gene data show CDR1 as SNHLY and CDR2 as FYNNEI. The CDR3 runs 12 residues. V dropped 6 bases and J dropped 6 bases, with 10 bases sitting between them.

The gene calls are TRBV5-1 and TRBJ2-6; D not certain. V shed 2 bases and J shed 0 bases, with 12 bases lying between them. The CDR3 runs 17 residues. Germline CDR1 and CDR2: SGHRS and YFSETQ. The CDR3 loop reads CASSLAPPGSGANVLTF. The CDR3 nucleotides are TGCGCCAGCAGCTTAGCCCCTCCGGGCTCTGGGGCCAACGTCCTGACTTTC.

The rearrangement uses TRBV5-6 and TRBJ2-7, with D uncertain. This CDR3 has 15 amino acids. Germline V lookup: CDR1 SGHDT, CDR2 YYEEEE. V was shortened by 6 bases and J by 5 bases, with 21 bases between the two germline ends. The CDR3 is CASTSPQAQKNEQYF. The DNA of the CDR3 is TGTGCCAGCACCTCTCCCCAGGCCCAGAAGAACGAGCAGTACTTC.

The chain couples TRBV9 to TRBJ2-5; D is unclear. The CDR3 consists of 13 residues. V gave up 0 bases and J gave up 5 bases, with 8 bases separating them. Per the germline V gene, CDR1 is SGDLS and CDR2 is YYNGEE. In DNA form, the CDR3 reads TGTGCCAGCAGCGTAGCGGCAGGCGAGACCCAGTACTTC. Protein: CASSVAAGETQYF.

The V call is TRBV24-1, the J call TRBJ1-5; TRBD1 might be the D (5 bases). Trimming shortened V by 2 bases and J by 8 bases, and 12 bases separated the two germline ends. Germline V lookup: CDR1 KGHDR, CDR2 SFDVKD. The length of the CDR3 is 14 residues. In DNA, the CDR3 is TGTGCCACCAGTGATTCAGGGTTACAGGAGCCCCAGCATTTT. Protein product: CATSDSGLQEPQHF.

The chain has TRBV7-2 and TRBJ1-1; possible D gene TRBD1, 5 bases. This CDR3 is built from 14 residues. V was clipped by 4 bases and J by 8 bases, with 17 bases between them. CDR1 SGHTA and CDR2 FQGNSA come from the germline V gene. The CDR3, as DNA: TGTGCCAGCAGCTCTCGGGACTCCCAATGGGAAGCTTTCTTT. It is translated as CASSSRDSQWEAFF.

The chain joins TRBV7-9 to TRBJ2-5, with D tentatively TRBD2 (6 bases). Germline V lookup: CDR1 SEHNR, CDR2 FQNEAQ (reference sequence). The CDR3 runs 16 residues. The germline V and J ends were trimmed by 5 bases and 1 base, with 17 bases remaining between them. CDR3 residues: CASSPPGRGFQETQYF. CDR3 DNA sequence: TGTGCCAGCAGCCCGCCAGGGCGGGGATTCCAAGAGACCCAGTACTTC.

This clone was recorded once. V and J are TRBV3-1 (or the pseudogene TRBV3-2) and TRBJ2-1, with 7 bases that match TRBD2. Germline values: CDR1 LGHDT, CDR2 YNNKEL (reference sequence). The CDR3 has 18 amino acids. The ends lost 4 bases at V and 10 bases at J; junction bases unmatched: 22. CDR3 sequence: CASSPYPLERGHITEQFF. The CDR3 nucleotides read TGTGCCAGCAGCCCATATCCCCTCGAGCGGGGCCATATAACCGAGCAGTTCTTC.

This rearrangement joins TRBV29-1 to TRBJ1-1; D may be TRBD1 (6 bases). Germline values: CDR1 SQVTM, CDR2 ANQGSEA. The V end lost 6 bases, the J end lost 2 bases, and 10 bases lay between the germline ends. The CDR3 has 12 amino acids. The CDR3, as DNA: TGCAGCGTACAACAGGGAAACACTGAAGCTTTCTTT. Translating gives CSVQQGNTEAFF.

The rearrangement joins TRBV6-5 to TRBJ1-4; the match to TRBD1 covers 7 bases. This CDR3 comprises 13 residues. After removal of 8 bases from V and 1 base from J, the junction contained 1 base not matched to a gene. The germline CDR1 and CDR2 sequences are MNHEY and SVGAGI. DNA of the CDR3: TGTGCCAGCGGGGACAGAACTAATGAAAAACTGTTTTTT. This gives the protein CASGDRTNEKLFF.

The V and J genes are TRBV11-3 and TRBJ2-1; TRBD2 aligns across 11 bases. CDR1 SGHNT and CDR2 YENEEA come from the germline V gene. J was trimmed by 6 bases and V by 4 bases; bases with no gene match: 5. The CDR3 spans 15 residues. The CDR3 nucleotides read TGTGCCAGCAGCTCGTTACTAGCGGGAGCCAATGAGCAGTTCTTC. This codes for CASSSLLAGANEQFF. The complete variable domain, with remaining parts taken from reference TRBV11-3 and TRBJ2-1, reads EAGVVQSPRYKIIEKKQPVAFWCNPISGHNTLYWYLQNLGQGPELLIRYENEEAVDDSQLPKDRFSAERLKGVDSTLKIQPAELGDSAVYLCASSSLLAGANEQFFGPGTRLTVL.